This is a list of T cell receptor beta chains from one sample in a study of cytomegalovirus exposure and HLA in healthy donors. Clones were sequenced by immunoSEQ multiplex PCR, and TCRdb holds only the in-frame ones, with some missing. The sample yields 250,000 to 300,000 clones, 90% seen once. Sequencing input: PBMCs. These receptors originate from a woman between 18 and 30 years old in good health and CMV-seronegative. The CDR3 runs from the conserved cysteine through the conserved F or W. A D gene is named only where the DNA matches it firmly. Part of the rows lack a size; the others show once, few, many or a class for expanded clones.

CDR3aa: CASSLSGAPGNSPLHF
CDR3nt: TGTGCCAGCAGCCTCAGCGGCGCCCCGGGAAATTCACCCCTCCACTTT
j_gene: TRBJ1-6
v_gene: TRBV7-2
d_gene: NA
abundance: NA

CDR3aa: CASSPLWALGNTIYF
CDR3nt: TGTGCCAGCAGCCCTCTTTGGGCCCTTGGAAACACCATATATTTT
j_gene: TRBJ1-3
v_gene: TRBV9
d_gene: NA
abundance: once

CDR3aa: CASSEMSGTGKGTEAFF
CDR3nt: TGCGCCAGCAGTGAGATGTCCGGCACAGGGAAGGGAACTGAAGCTTTCTTT
j_gene: TRBJ1-1
v_gene: TRBV10-1
d_gene: NA
abundance: NA

CDR3aa: CASSLGSSGQETQYF
CDR3nt: TGCGCCAGCAGCTTGGGTTCTAGTGGACAAGAGACCCAGTACTTC
j_gene: TRBJ2-5
v_gene: TRBV5-1
d_gene: NA
abundance: NA

CDR3aa: CARGESSTDTQYF
CDR3nt: TGTGCCAGAGGGGAATCTAGCACAGATACGCAGTATTTT
j_gene: TRBJ2-3
v_gene: TRBV11-2
d_gene: NA
abundance: NA

CDR3aa: CASSLKWAGGLYEQYF
CDR3nt: TGTGCCAGCAGTTTGAAGTGGGCAGGGGGCTTGTACGAGCAGTACTTC
j_gene: TRBJ2-7
v_gene: TRBV28
d_gene: TRBD1
abundance: few

CDR3aa: CASSERGYGYTF
CDR3nt: TGTGCCAGCAGTGAAAGGGGATATGGCTACACCTTC
j_gene: TRBJ1-2
v_gene: TRBV2
d_gene: NA
abundance: NA

CDR3aa: CASSYQVETQYF
CDR3nt: TGTGCCAGCAGTTACCAGGTGGAGACCCAGTACTTC
j_gene: TRBJ2-5
v_gene: TRBV6-6
d_gene: NA
abundance: NA

CDR3aa: CASSLWEQGGRDGYTF
CDR3nt: TGTGCCAGCAGTTTATGGGAACAGGGTGGGAGAGATGGCTACACCTTC
j_gene: TRBJ1-2
v_gene: TRBV28
d_gene: NA
abundance: once

CDR3aa: CASSPRDSYNSPLHF
CDR3nt: TGTGCCAGCAGCCCCCGGGACAGCTATAATTCACCCCTCCACTTT
j_gene: TRBJ1-6
v_gene: TRBV9
d_gene: TRBD1
abundance: NA

CDR3aa: CASSPRTGQGSYEQYF
CDR3nt: TGTGCCAGCAGCCCGCGAACGGGACAGGGATCCTACGAGCAGTACTTC
j_gene: TRBJ2-7
v_gene: TRBV6-6
d_gene: TRBD1
abundance: once

CDR3aa: CASSLVVPGTGELFF
CDR3nt: TGTGCCAGCAGCTTAGTGGTTCCGGGAACCGGGGAGCTGTTTTTT
j_gene: TRBJ2-2
v_gene: TRBV13
d_gene: NA
abundance: NA

CDR3aa: CASSLATAYEQYF
CDR3nt: TGTGCCAGCAGCTTGGCGACAGCCTACGAGCAGTACTTC
j_gene: TRBJ2-7
v_gene: TRBV5-6
d_gene: NA
abundance: NA

CDR3aa: CASSVDSYYGYTF
CDR3nt: TGTGCCAGCAGCGTAGACAGTTACTATGGCTACACCTTC
j_gene: TRBJ1-2
v_gene: TRBV9
d_gene: NA
abundance: NA

CDR3aa: CSDRLAGGNIQYF
CDR3nt: TGCAGCGACAGACTAGCGGGGGGGAACATTCAGTACTTC
j_gene: TRBJ2-4
v_gene: TRBV29-1
d_gene: TRBD2
abundance: NA

CDR3aa: CASSKEAGKLFF
CDR3nt: TGTGCCAGCAGCAAAGAGGCGGGAAAACTGTTTTTT
j_gene: TRBJ1-4
v_gene: TRBV21-1
d_gene: NA
abundance: NA

CDR3aa: CASSQDQLGTESSYEQYF
CDR3nt: TGTGCCAGCAGCCAAGATCAATTGGGGACAGAGAGCTCCTACGAGCAGTACTTC
j_gene: TRBJ2-7
v_gene: TRBV14
d_gene: TRBD1
abundance: NA

CDR3aa: CASSDGLNTDTQYF
CDR3nt: TGTGCCAGCAGTGACGGACTAAACACAGATACGCAGTATTTT
j_gene: TRBJ2-3
v_gene: TRBV6-4
d_gene: NA
abundance: few